Each of the 3 T cell receptor beta chains below was sequenced from the same sample in a study of T cells in Graves' hyperthyroidism and ophthalmopathy (dated by TCRdb to the late 2010s). Library construction relied on multiplex PCR. TCRdb shows the sequencer as Illumina HiSeq 2000. The TCR beta CDR3 regions were amplified from the RNA transcripts. The first round of RT-PCR for the TCR CDR3 was performed with the HTBI primer set and the Qiagen OneStep RT-PCR kit. TCRdb cleaned the public reads at Q25 with fastp, built clones with MiXCR and kept in-frame beta chains. Rows with a matching CDR3 protein are joined into one entry that keeps the most common DNA and genes. A total of almost 600,000 distinct CDR3 sequences appear in this sample, more than 45% of them only once. The biggest ten clones account for 7.5% to 8.5% of the sample. The source material was peripheral blood or thyroid tissue (not recorded which). Source of these receptors: a woman between 18 and 30 years old with Graves' hyperthyroidism.

This clonotype was seen many times. The chain is built from TRBV2 and TRBJ2-7; a weak D match, TRBD1 (5 bases). Germline CDR1 reads SNHLY; CDR2 reads FYNNEI. V dropped 5 bases and J dropped 4 bases, with 12 bases sitting between them. CDR3 length: 13 amino acids. The CDR3 nucleotides are TGTGCCAGCAGTCCGGAAGGGGCTTACGAGCAGTACTTC. Amino acid sequence: CASSPEGAYEQYF.

V and J are TRBV9 and TRBJ2-2; maybe TRBD1 (5 bases). Germline CDR1 is SGDLS and CDR2 is YYNGEE. V lost 0 bases to trimming and J lost 13 bases, with 13 bases between them. The CDR3 covers 13 residues. CDR3 sequence reads: CASSVEPVQGLFF. The CDR3 region has the DNA TGTGCCAGCAGCGTAGAGCCCGTCCAGGGGCTGTTTTTT.

This clonotype was counted many times. The CDR3 DNA reads TGTGCCAGTAGTGACCGGGACAACTTGAACACTGAAGCTTTCTTT. This codes for CASSDRDNLNTEAFF. This chain links TRBV19 with TRBJ1-1, with D tentatively TRBD1 (6 bases). Germline V gene data show CDR1 as LNHDA and CDR2 as SQIVND (reference sequence). The CDR3 is 15 amino acids. Deletions cut 5 bases from V and 0 bases from J, with 13 bases between.